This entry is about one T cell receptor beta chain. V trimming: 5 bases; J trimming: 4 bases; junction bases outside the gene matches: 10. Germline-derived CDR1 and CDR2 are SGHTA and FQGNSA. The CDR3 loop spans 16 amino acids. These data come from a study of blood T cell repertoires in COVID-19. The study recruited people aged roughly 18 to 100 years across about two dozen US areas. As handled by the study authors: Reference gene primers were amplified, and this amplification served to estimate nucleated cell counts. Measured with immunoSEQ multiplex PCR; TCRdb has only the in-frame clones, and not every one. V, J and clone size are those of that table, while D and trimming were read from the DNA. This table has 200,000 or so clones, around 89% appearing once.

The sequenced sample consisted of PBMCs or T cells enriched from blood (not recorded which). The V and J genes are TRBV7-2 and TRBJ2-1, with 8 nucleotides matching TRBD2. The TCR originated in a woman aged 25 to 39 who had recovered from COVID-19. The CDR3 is CASSPLGGGGYNEQFF. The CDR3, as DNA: TGTGCCAGCAGCCCCCTCGGTGGCGGGGGGTACAATGAGCAGTTCTTC.